These T cell receptor beta chains were read from a single sample in a study of shared clonotypes between healthy human individuals. Sequencing was performed with immunoSEQ multiplex PCR; in TCRdb, only in-frame clones are kept and a portion is missing. The sample lists some 480,000 clones, around 79% seen once, with approximately 12% in the top ten. The sample comprised PBMCs. The origin of the receptors is a woman in her 40s in good health. Some clones in this sample may be carry-over from other donors' samples. Each CDR3 is given without its conserved first and last residue. The order of the fields is V gene, J gene, CDR3 protein.

v_gene: TRBV28; j_gene: TRBJ1-1; CDR3aa: ASSPGTGAETEAF
v_gene: TRBV27; j_gene: TRBJ2-7; CDR3aa: ASSVAGLTYEQY
v_gene: TRBV7-2; j_gene: TRBJ2-3; CDR3aa: ASSPRGGRPPDTQY
v_gene: TRBV18; j_gene: TRBJ2-7; CDR3aa: ASSELGTGVYEQY
v_gene: TRBV9; j_gene: TRBJ1-4; CDR3aa: ASSVGGARTNEKLF
v_gene: TRBV15; j_gene: TRBJ2-1; CDR3aa: ATSDGTLGRYNEQF
v_gene: TRBV5-1; j_gene: TRBJ2-7; CDR3aa: ASSWDRSSYEQY
v_gene: TRBV7-3; j_gene: TRBJ2-1; CDR3aa: ASSPRTSEYNEQF
v_gene: TRBV11-1; j_gene: TRBJ2-1; CDR3aa: ASSRRLGRYYNEQF
v_gene: TRBV19; j_gene: TRBJ2-2; CDR3aa: ASSILAGGTGELF